This T cell receptor (beta chain) was recovered during a study of T cells in Graves' hyperthyroidism and ophthalmopathy. Absence of ophthalmopathy progression within 18 months defined stable Graves' hyperthyroidism. Uncontrolled infections, other autoimmune diseases, pregnancy or lactation led to exclusion of patients. The PBMCs studied were ones that came from around 10 ml fresh peripheral blood. The sample holds many counts of this clonotype. The antigen remains unidentified. V lost 3 bases and J lost 2; bases outside the gene matches: 8. The CDR3 extends over 16 amino acids. Germline CDR1 SGDLS, CDR2 YYNGEE. Amplified TCR beta CDR3 regions came from RNA transcripts. A first-round RT-PCR of the TCR CDR3 used the HTBI primer set. TCRdb independently ran MiXCR on the multiplex PCR reads; one entry per CDR3 protein. The data contain about 510,000 distinct CDR3 sequences, about 15% of them singletons. Findings and limits, study-wide: The majority of expanded thyroid clonotypes above 0.001 also appeared in blood.

The chain employs TRBV9 and TRBJ2-3; the match to TRBD2 covers 8 bases. The clonotype was recovered from a woman aged 40 to 50 with Graves' hyperthyroidism. The specimen was blood. The DNA of the CDR3 is TGTGCCAGCAGCGGCCGGGGTAGCGGGACCACAGATACGCAGTATTTT. This sequence encodes CASSGRGSGTTDTQYF.